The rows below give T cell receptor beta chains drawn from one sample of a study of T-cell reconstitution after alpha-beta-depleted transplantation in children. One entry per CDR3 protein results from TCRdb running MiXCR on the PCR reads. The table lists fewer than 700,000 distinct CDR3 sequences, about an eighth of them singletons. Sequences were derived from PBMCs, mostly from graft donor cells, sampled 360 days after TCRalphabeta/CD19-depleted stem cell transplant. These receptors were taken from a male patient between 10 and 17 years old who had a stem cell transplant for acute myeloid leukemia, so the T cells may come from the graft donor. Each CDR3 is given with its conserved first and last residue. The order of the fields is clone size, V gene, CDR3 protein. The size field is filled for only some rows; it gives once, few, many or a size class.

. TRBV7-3 CASSLTRGGTEAFF
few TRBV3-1 CASSHRSGVYEQYF
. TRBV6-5 CASSYPGLAGGPPYEQYF
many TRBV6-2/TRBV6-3 CASSYGGSGTEAFF
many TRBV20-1 CSARDGPGETQYF
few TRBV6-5 CASRPRDSGAYEQYF
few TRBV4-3 CASSQDLGSPVTDTQYF
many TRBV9 CASSLQTGAYEQYF
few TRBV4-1 CASSPTGPYSNQPQHF
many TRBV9 CASSAGTRRDEQFF
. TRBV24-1 CATRARQGGRNEQFF
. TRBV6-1 CASRALAGDADTQYF
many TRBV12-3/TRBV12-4 CASRTGQISYEQYF
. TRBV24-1 CATSDPGQPNEKLFF
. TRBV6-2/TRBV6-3 CASRAPGGSHYEQYF
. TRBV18 CASSRGSLRYNEQFF
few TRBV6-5 CASSYSSRDFRIYEQYF
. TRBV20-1 CSAREDSLVHEQYF
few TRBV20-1 CSARPRGIYEQYF
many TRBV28 CASSFQGAGDQPQHF
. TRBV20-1 CSAFDPGHLDGMTYEQYF
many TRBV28 CASSSQGFGNTIYF
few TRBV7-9 CASSLGGPAGPTDTQYF
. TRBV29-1 CSVVLDYNEQFF
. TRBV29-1 CSVATLVSYEQYF
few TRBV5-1 CASSWTASGANVLTF
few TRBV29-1 CSVAEGKWEGRSYEQYF
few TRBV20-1 CSARPTSVGYEQYF
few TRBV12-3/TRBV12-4 CASSLGRQNSPLHF
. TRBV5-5 CASSLRILQETQYF
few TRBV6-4 CASQTGHSIAKNIQYF
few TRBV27 CASSLPGLAGFGANVLTF
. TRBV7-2 CASSLGGLNSNQPQHF
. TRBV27 CASSLSHNTGELFF
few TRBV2 CASSPEDNEQFF
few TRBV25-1 CASSFQWGHADTQYF
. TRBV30 CAWSATGRRDEQFF
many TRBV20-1 CSASGVSTDTQYF
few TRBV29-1 CSVEGPDGYTF
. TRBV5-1 CASSPEFLGAAFF
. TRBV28 CASSLAGRLAGVLTDTQYF
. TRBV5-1 CASSLAPEGDYGYTF
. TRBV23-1 CASLNGQYF
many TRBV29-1 CSVVRTLRFEQFF
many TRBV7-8 CASSSGLAGGGTYEQYF
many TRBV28 CASSFTRRLAGLNGELFF
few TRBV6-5 CASSYPLGTLVGTQYF
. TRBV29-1 CSPPTGGEQYF
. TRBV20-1 CSAKGQVYLYEQYF
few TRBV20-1 CSASSGSLYEQYF
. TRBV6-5 CASSWFSGDQPQHF
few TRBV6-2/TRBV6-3 CASSYLAGGPKDTDTQYF
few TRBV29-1 CSADLTGMETQYF
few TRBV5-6 CASSLERRNTGELFF
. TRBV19 CASSIQGQNNEQFF
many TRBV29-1 CSVGDREDIQYF